This entry concerns a single T cell receptor (beta chain). What this receptor recognizes is not known. Base qualities are missing; no much larger clone stands one base away. The data originate from a study of CD8 T cells in Susac syndrome (dated by TCRdb to between 2018 and 2020). Some background on the complete study: The study used repertoire sequencing to test whether antigen drove CD8+ T cell activation and differentiation in Susac syndrome. Clonality of the CD8+ T cell repertoire was compared between more than 10 healthy donors, approximately 14 Susac syndrome patients and around 15 multiple sclerosis patients.

RNA was extracted using the RNeasy kit, and roughly 0.5 to 1 microgram was reverse transcribed with random hexamers. The immunoSEQ multiplex PCR assay, which covers 54 Vbeta and 13 Jbeta segments, was used to amplify TCR beta CDR3 regions. Bias from PCR amplification was corrected by using a synthetic template baseline for primer optimization and for computational correction. Turning to the authors' computational methods: Only productive sequences were kept, with reads annotated to V, D and J genes according to IMGT and analyzed in immunoSEQ Analyzer. Clonality was computed as one minus Shannon entropy normalized by log2 of the number of productive unique sequences. For each patient and control, public and private clones were evaluated among the 100 most prevalent clones. Clones were defined as Susac-specific when absent from the healthy and MS cohorts, from about 970 published viral clones and from other ImmuneACCESS disease sequences. The public reads were reanalyzed by TCRdb: fastp trimming at Q25, MiXCR alignment, in-frame beta chains only. Rows merge per CDR3 protein into single entries with the most common DNA and genes. The V and J calls reflect TCRdb's pipeline rather than the authors' work. The sample table lists 120,000 to 150,000 distinct CDR3 sequences, approximately 95% of them with a count of one. Together, the top ten hold 0.27% of the sample.

Results and caveats for the whole study, not just this receptor: The number of individuals in the TCR sequencing and HLA analysis was recognized as being relatively small.

V loses 2 bases at its end and J loses 4 bases; junction bases beyond the gene matches: 14. The CDR3 holds 19 amino acids from the cysteine to the phenylalanine. The DNA shown is the 57-base CDR3, in frame from base 1. Taken from the germline V gene, the CDR1 and CDR2 loops are SQVTM and ANQGSEA. Peripheral blood CD8+ and CD4+ T cells from healthy donors, Susac syndrome patients and multiple sclerosis patients were profiled by high-throughput TCR beta sequencing. Healthy donors were included as age- and sex-matched controls. CD8+ TEMRA cells were enriched by FACS, while bulk CD8+ and CD4+ T cells were purified by magnetic negative isolation. Blood was collected in EDTA tubes and processed within 24 hours, with PBMCs isolated through density gradient centrifugation. PBMCs intended for TCR sequencing were cryopreserved in liquid nitrogen and were subsequently thawed in a 37 degrees C water bath. A purity of at least 90% was achieved for sorted or isolated CD4+, CD8+ and CD8+ TEMRA cells.

Sequenced sample: CD8+ T cells from PBMCs. Recombination connected TRBV29-1 to TRBJ2-6, with 10 middle bases fitting TRBD2. The origin of this receptor is a human donor in good health. Here is the DNA: TGCAGCGTTGAAACTCGAGCGGGAGGGCCGTCTAGCGGGGCCAACGTCCTGACTTTC. Its protein product is CSVETRAGGPSSGANVLTF.